This entry lists 7 T cell receptor beta chains sequenced from one sample in a study of T cells in tuberculosis. Clones were sequenced by immunoSEQ multiplex PCR, and TCRdb holds only the in-frame ones, with some missing. The top ten clones hold approximately 2% of a sample with 80,000 to 90,000 clones, approximately 90% of them seen once. Sorting used thawed, overnight-rested PBMC stained with anti-CD3, a viability dye and GMM-loaded CD1B tetramer. The CD1B tetramers carried C32 glucose monomycolate purified from Rhodococcus equi. Sequencing used CD1b-GMM tetramer-negative cells sorted from PBMCs. Receptors originate from an adult woman with latent tuberculosis.

The chain recombines TRBV25-1 with TRBJ1-2, with D perhaps matching TRBD1 (6 bases). The germline CDR1 and CDR2 sequences are MGHDK and SYGVNS. The length of the CDR3 is 16 residues. V was shortened by 0 bases and J by 4 bases, with 15 bases between the two germline ends. This CDR3 reads CASSEYFQGNSYGYTF. CDR3 DNA: TGTGCCAGCAGTGAATATTTTCAGGGGAATTCCTATGGCTACACCTTC.

J is TRBJ2-7 and V is TRBV5-4; 8 bases match TRBD2. Germline lookup yields CDR1 SGHNT and CDR2 YYREEE (reference sequence). This CDR3 region has 13 residues. V dropped 3 bases and J dropped 12; count of bases not matched to a gene: 11. CDR3 in amino acids: CASSSGTRLLWYF. In DNA form, the CDR3 reads TGTGCCAGCAGCTCCGGGACTAGACTGTTGTGGTACTTC.

V gene TRBV4-1 combines with J gene TRBJ2-5, with a tentative D call TRBD2 (5 bases). V lost 1 base, J lost 4 bases, and 7 bases lay in between. The CDR3 extends over 13 amino acids. Per the germline V gene, CDR1 is MGHRA and CDR2 is YSYEKL. This CDR3 is CASSQVLGETQYF. The CDR3 nucleotides read TGCGCCAGCAGCCAAGTACTAGGAGAGACCCAGTACTTC.

The chain carries TRBV28 and TRBJ2-1, with a possible D match to TRBD1 (6 bases). Trimming took 6 bases from V and 4 from J, leaving 16 bases between them. Germline loops: CDR1 MDHEN, CDR2 SYDVKM. The CDR3 runs to 15 residues. The CDR3 bases are TGTGCCAGCAGCACCCGATGGACAGCTTACAATGAGCAGTTCTTC. This encodes CASSTRWTAYNEQFF.

CDR3 sequence: CASSSRQGTNEKLFF. Here the CDR3 DNA reads TGTGCCAGCAGCTCGAGACAGGGTACTAATGAAAAACTGTTTTTT. The genes are TRBV5-4 and TRBJ1-4; 7 positions match TRBD1. The CDR3 length is 15 residues. V was clipped by 3 bases and J by 2 bases; unmatched bases: 4. Germline assignment: CDR1 SGHNT and CDR2 YYREEE (reference sequence).

This sequence joins TRBV7-9 and TRBJ2-1; TRBD2 agrees at 7 bases. Germline-derived CDR1 and CDR2 are SEHNR and FQNEAQ (reference sequence). The V and J ends lost 5 bases and 3 bases, in that order; junction bases with no gene match: 7. This CDR3 spans 15 amino acids. The CDR3 DNA follows: TGTGCCAGCAGCCGGGGCGGGGGAGACTACAATGAGCAGTTCTTC. Translated: CASSRGGGDYNEQFF.

Written as DNA, the CDR3 is TGTGCCAGCAGCTTAGACGGGGGAGGGGAAAAACTGTTTTTT. Protein sequence: CASSLDGGGEKLFF. The V call is TRBV7-9, the J call TRBJ1-4; tentative D call: TRBD1 (5 bases). The CDR3 is 14 amino acids. In germline, CDR1 is SEHNR, CDR2 FQNEAQ (reference sequence). The germline V and J ends were trimmed by 1 base and 8 bases, with 11 bases remaining between them.